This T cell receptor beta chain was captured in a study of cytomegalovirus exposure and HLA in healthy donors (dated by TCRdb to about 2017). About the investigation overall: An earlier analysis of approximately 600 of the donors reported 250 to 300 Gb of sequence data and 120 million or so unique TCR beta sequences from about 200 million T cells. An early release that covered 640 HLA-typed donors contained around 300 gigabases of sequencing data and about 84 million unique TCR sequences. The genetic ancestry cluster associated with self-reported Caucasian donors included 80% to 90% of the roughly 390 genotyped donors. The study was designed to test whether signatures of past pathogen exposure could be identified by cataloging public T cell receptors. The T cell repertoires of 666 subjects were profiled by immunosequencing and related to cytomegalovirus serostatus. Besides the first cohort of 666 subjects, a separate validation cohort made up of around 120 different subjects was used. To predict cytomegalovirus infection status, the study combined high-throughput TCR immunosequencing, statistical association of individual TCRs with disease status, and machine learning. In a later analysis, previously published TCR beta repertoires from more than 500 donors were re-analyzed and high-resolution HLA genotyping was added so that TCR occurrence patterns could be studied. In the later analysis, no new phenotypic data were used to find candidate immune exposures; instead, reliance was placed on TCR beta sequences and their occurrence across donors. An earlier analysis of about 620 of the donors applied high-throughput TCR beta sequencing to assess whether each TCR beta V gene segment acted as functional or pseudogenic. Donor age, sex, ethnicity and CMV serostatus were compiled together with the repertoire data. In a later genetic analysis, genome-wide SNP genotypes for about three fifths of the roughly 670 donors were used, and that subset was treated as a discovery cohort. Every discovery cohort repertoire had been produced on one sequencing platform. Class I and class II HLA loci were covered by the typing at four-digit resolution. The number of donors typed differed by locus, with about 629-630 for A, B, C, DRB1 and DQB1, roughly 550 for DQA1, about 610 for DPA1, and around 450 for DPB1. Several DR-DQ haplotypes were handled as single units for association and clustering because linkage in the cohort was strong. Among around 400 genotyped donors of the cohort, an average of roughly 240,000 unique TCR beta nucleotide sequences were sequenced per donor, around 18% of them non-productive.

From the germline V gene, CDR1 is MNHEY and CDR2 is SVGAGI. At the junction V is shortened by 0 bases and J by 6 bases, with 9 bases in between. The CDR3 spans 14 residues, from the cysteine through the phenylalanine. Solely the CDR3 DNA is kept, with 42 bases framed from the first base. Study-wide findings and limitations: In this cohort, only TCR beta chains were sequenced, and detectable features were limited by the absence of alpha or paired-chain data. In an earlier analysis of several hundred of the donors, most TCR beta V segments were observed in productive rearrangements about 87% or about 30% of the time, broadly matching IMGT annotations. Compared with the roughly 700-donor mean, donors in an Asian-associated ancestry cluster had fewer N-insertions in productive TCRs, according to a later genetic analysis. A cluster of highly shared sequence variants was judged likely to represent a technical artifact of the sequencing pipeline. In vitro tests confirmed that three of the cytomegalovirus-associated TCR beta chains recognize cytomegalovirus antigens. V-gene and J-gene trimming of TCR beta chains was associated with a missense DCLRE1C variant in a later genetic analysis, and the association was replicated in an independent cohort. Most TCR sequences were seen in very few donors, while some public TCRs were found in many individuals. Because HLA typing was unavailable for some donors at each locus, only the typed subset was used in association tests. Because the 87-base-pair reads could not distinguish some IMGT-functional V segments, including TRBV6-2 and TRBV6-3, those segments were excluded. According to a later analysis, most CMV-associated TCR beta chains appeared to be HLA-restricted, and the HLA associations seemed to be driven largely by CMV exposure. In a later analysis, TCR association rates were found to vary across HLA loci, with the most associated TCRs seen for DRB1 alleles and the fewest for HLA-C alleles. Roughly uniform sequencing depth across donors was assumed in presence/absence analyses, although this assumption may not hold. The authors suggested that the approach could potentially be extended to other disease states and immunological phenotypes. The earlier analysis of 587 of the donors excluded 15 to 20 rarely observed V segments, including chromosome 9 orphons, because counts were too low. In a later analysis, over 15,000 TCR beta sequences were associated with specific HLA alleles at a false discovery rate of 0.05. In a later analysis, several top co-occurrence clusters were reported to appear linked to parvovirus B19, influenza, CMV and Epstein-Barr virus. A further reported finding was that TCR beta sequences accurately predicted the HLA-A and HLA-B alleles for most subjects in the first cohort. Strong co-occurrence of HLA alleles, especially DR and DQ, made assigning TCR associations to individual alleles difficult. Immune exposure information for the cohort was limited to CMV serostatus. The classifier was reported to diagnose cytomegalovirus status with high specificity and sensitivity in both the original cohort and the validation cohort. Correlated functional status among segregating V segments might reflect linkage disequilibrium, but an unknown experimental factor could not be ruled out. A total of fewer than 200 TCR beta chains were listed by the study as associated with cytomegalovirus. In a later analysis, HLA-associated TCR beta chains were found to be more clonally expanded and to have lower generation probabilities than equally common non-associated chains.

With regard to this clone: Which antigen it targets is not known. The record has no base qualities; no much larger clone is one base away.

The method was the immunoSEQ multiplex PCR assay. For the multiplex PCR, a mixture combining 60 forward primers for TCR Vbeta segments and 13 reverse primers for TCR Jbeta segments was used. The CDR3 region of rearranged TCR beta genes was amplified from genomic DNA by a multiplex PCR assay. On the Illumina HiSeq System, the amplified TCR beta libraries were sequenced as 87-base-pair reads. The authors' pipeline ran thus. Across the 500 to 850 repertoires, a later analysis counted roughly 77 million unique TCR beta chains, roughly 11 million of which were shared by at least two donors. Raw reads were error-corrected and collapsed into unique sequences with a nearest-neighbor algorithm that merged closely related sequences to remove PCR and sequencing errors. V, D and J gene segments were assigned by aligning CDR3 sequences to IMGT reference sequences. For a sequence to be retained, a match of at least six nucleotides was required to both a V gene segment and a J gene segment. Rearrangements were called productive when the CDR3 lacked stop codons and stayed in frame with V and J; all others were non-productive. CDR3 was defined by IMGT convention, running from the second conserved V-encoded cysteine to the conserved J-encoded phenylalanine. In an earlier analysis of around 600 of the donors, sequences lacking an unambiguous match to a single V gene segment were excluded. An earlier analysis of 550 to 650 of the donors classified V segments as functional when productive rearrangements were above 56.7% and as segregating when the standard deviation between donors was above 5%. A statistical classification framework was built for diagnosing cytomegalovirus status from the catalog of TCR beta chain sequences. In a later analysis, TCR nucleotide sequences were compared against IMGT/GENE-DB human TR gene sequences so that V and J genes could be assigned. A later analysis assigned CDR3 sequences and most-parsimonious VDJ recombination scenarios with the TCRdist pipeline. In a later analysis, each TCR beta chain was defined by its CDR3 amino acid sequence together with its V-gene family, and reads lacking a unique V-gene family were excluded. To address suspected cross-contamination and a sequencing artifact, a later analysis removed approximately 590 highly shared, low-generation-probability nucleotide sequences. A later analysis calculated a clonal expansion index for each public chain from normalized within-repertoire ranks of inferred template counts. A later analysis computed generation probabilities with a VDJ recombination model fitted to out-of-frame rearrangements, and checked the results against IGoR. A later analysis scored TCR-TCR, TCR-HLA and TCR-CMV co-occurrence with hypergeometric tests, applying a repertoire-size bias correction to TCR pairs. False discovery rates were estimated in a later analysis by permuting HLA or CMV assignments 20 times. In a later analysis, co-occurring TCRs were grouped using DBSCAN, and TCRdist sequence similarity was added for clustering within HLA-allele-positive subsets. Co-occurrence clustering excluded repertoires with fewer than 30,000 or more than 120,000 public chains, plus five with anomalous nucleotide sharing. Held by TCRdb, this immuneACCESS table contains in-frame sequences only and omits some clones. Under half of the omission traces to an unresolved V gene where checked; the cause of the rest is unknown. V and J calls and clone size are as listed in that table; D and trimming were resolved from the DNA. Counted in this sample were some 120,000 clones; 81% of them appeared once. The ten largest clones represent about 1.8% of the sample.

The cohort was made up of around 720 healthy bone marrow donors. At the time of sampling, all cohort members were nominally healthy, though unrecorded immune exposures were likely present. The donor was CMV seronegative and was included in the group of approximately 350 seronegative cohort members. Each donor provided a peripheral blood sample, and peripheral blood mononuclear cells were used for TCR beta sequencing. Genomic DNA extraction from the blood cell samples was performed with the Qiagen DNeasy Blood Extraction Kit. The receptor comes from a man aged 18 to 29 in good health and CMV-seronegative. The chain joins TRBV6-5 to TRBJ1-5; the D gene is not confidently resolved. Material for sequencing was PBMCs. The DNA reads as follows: TGTGCCAGCAGTTACTCGACATCCGGTCAGCCCCAGCATTTT. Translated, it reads CASSYSTSGQPQHF.